Following are 16 T cell receptor beta chains from one sample sequenced in a study of molecular identifiers for immune sequencing clone quantification. One entry per CDR3 protein, called by TCRdb with MiXCR from the PCR reads. Here the sample spans 300,000 to 400,000 distinct CDR3 sequences, 20% to 25% being singletons. The sample was naive CD8+ T cells from blood, with Jurkat cell RNA spiked in. The subset: FACS-sorted CD8+CD4-CCR7+CD45RA+ naive T cells. The receptors shown here come from a human donor in good health. Some libraries in this study had Jurkat cell RNA spiked in.

This clonotype has ten or more counts. The chain joins TRBV6-5 to TRBJ2-1; the match to TRBD2 covers 7 bases. This CDR3 is 14 amino acids long. Trimming at V came to 8 bases and at J to 2 bases, leaving 6 bases not matched to a gene. Germline V gives CDR1 MNHEY, CDR2 SVGAGI. The CDR3 nucleotides are TGTGCCAGCGGGGGGGAGAAAACCTACAATGAGCAGTTCTTC. It encodes CASGGEKTYNEQFF.

The rearrangement joins TRBV11-2 to TRBJ2-7, with D uncertain. Germline V gene data show CDR1 as SGHAT and CDR2 as FQNNGV. Deletions cut 5 bases from V and 5 bases from J, with 10 bases between. The CDR3 loop spans 12 amino acids. The CDR3 DNA reads TGTGCCAGCAGCCTTCCAGAGAACGAGCAGTACTTC. Its translation: CASSLPENEQYF.

This clonotype was counted a single time. One end of the junction does not line up with germline, which may come from a read error. This chain links TRBV6-2 or TRBV6-3 with TRBJ1-5; 8 nucleotides align to TRBD1. Germline V CDR1 and CDR2: MNHEY, SVGEGT. The CDR3 totals 19 residues. The DNA for the CDR3 is TGTGCCAGCAGTTACTCGAGCGGGACAGGAGCCTCGGATAATCAGCCCCGGCATTTT. Translating it yields CASSYSSGTGASDNQPRHF.

This clonotype was observed many times. The V call is TRBV6-6, the J call TRBJ2-6; D gene ambiguous. V was pared by 3 bases and J by 0 bases, with 6 bases between. The CDR3 extends over 15 amino acids. The V gene's germline CDR1 is MNHNY and CDR2 SVGAGI (reference sequence). The DNA of the CDR3 is TGTGCCAGCAGTTATGGGATCTCTGGGGCCAACGTCCTGACTTTC. This encodes CASSYGISGANVLTF.

This clonotype was detected only a few times. The V call is TRBV4-3, the J call TRBJ1-1; D may be TRBD1 (5 bases). Trimming stripped 3 bases from V and 6 bases from J, with 11 bases between. This CDR3 contains 13 residues. Germline CDR1 reads LGHNA; CDR2 reads YSLEER. CDR3 DNA sequence: TGCGCCAGCAGCCAGCGCGGGACGGCTGAAGCTTTCTTT. Its protein is CASSQRGTAEAFF.

This clonotype was recorded at least ten times. The chain combines TRBV2 with TRBJ2-2; D may be TRBD2 (6 bases). The CDR3 loop spans 12 amino acids. V dropped 7 bases and J dropped 6 bases, with 9 bases sitting between them. In germline, CDR1 is SNHLY, CDR2 FYNNEI. The CDR3, as DNA: TGTGCCAGCATCGGGGGTGCCGGGGAGCTGTTTTTT. This translates into CASIGGAGELFF.

This clonotype has more than one count but fewer than ten. The rearrangement links TRBV27 to TRBJ2-7; no firm D call. In germline, CDR1 is MNHEY, CDR2 SMNVEV (reference sequence). With 3 bases removed from V and 4 bases from J, the gap between germline ends came to 10 bases. The CDR3 has 13 residues. This CDR3 reads CASSFSPGYEQYF. DNA for the CDR3: TGTGCCAGCAGTTTTTCCCCTGGGTACGAGCAGTACTTC.

This clonotype has a single count. A read error may be the cause here, since a much bigger clone is one base away. J is TRBJ1-5 and V is TRBV28; 9 nucleotides align to TRBD1. The CDR3 covers 16 residues. V lost 6 bases and J lost 6; bases outside the gene matches: 12. The V gene's germline CDR1 is MDHEN and CDR2 SYDVKM. CDR3 sequence reads: CASRHYRDRACQPQHF. The CDR3 DNA follows: TGTGCCAGCAGACATTACCGGGACAGGGCATGTCAGCCCCAGCATTTT.

This clonotype was observed many times. This chain links TRBV5-6 with TRBJ1-2; possible D gene TRBD1, 5 bases. The germline V gene encodes CDR1 SGHDT and CDR2 YYEEEE. Deletions cut 0 bases from V and 2 bases from J, with 23 bases between. The CDR3 contains 19 residues. CDR3 nucleotide sequence: TGTGCCAGCAGCTTGGTTTTCTTTGGGCTCGAAGACAGAAACTATGGCTACACCTTC. Translating it yields CASSLVFFGLEDRNYGYTF.

For this clonotype: The CDR3 end shows no conserved phenylalanine or tryptophan, and so a read error is likely. This sequence joins TRBV12-3 or TRBV12-4 and TRBJ1-2, with 8 bases identical to TRBD1. V shed 6 bases and J 2 bases; nucleotides not matched to a gene: 5. The CDR3 runs 14 residues. In DNA form, the CDR3 reads TGTGCCAGCAGAGGACAGGGAATAAACTATGGCTACACCCTC. Protein sequence: CASRGQGINYGYTL.

This clonotype was seen more than once but under ten times. A read error may be the cause here, since a much bigger clone is one base away. This chain connects TRBV11-2 to TRBJ2-5, with TRBD1 matching 7 bases. CDR1 and CDR2 (germline): SGHAT, FQNNGV. The CDR3 runs 15 residues. Here the CDR3 DNA reads TGTGCCAGCAGCTTTCCTGGACAGGACCAAGGGACCCAGTACTTC. It yields the protein CASSFPGQDQGTQYF. The full variable domain, in which reference TRBV11-2 and TRBJ2-5 provide the parts outside the CDR3, is EAGVAQSPRYKIIEKRQSVAFWCNPISGHATLYWYQQILGQGPKLLIQFQNNGVVDDSQLPKDRFSAERLKGVDSTLKIQPAKLEDSAVYLCASSFPGQDQGTQYFGPGTRLLVL.

This clonotype was detected ten times or more. CDR3 sequence reads: CASSQDPLNEQFF. CDR3 DNA sequence: TGCGCCAGCAGCCAAGACCCCCTCAATGAGCAGTTCTTC. The J gene is TRBJ2-1, the V gene TRBV4-1; D is undetermined. CDR1 MGHRA and CDR2 YSYEKL come from the germline V gene. V dropped 0 bases and J dropped 6 bases, with 6 bases sitting between them. The CDR3 is made up of 13 amino acids.

V gene TRBV30 combines with J gene TRBJ2-7, with a weak D call TRBD1 (5 bases). Trimming left V 2 bases short and J 6 bases short, with 11 bases between. This CDR3 has 12 amino acids. The germline CDR1 and CDR2 sequences are GTSNPN and SVGIG (reference sequence). CDR3 in amino acids: CAWSQGSCEQYF. As DNA, the CDR3 is TGTGCCTGGAGTCAGGGAAGTTGCGAGCAGTACTTC.

This clonotype was observed at least ten times. The chain uses TRBV5-4 and TRBJ2-7, with TRBD1 as a possible D gene (6 bases). Germline V gene sequence: CDR1 SGHNT, CDR2 YYREEE (reference sequence). V lost 1 base and J lost 5, with 13 bases in between. This CDR3 spans 14 amino acids. The CDR3 DNA follows: TGTGCCAGCAGCTTGTCTACAGGGCGCCACGAGCAGTACTTC. It is translated as CASSLSTGRHEQYF.

Comments on this clonotype: A read error is possible here, since a much larger clone lies one base away. V and J are TRBV7-9 and TRBJ1-3; no firm D call. CDR1 SEHNR and CDR2 FQNEAQ come from the germline V gene (reference sequence). This CDR3 spans 15 amino acids. V was cut by 4 bases and J by 1 base, with 11 bases left in between. Here the CDR3 reads CASSWEFKSGNTIYF. In DNA, the CDR3 is TGTGCCAGCAGCTGGGAATTTAAATCTGGAAACACCATATATTTT.

This clonotype was counted ten times or more. The V call is TRBV4-3, the J call TRBJ2-3; D may be TRBD2 (7 bases). The CDR3 is 16 amino acids. The V gene's germline CDR1 is LGHNA and CDR2 YSLEER. V lost 4 bases, J lost 3 bases, and 17 bases lay in between. The CDR3 region has the DNA TGCGCCAGCAGCCGGGGGGGGCTAGCAGTGACAGATACGCAGTATTTT. Translated: CASSRGGLAVTDTQYF.